The 22 T cell receptor beta chains listed next were all sequenced from one sample in a study of blood T cell repertoires in COVID-19. Produced via immunoSEQ multiplex PCR; TCRdb's table is partial and in-frame only. The sample contains 150,000 or so clones, more than 75% of which appear only once. The sample comprised peripheral blood. These receptor sequences come from a man aged 55 to 69 with active or convalescent COVID-19.

The chain employs TRBV27 and TRBJ2-7, with a weak D call TRBD1 (6 bases). V dropped 6 bases and J dropped 11 bases, with 20 bases sitting between them. Germline V CDR1 and CDR2: MNHEY, SMNVEV (reference sequence). CDR3 length: 13 residues. In DNA form, the CDR3 reads TGTGCCAGCAGCGATCAAATTACAGGGACCGAGTACTTC. Protein: CASSDQITGTEYF.

This sequence joins TRBV7-8 and TRBJ1-1, with D maybe TRBD1 (6 bases). The ends were cut back, 5 bases at V and 0 bases at J, with 13 bases in the middle. CDR3 size: 15 residues. In germline, CDR1 is SGHVS, CDR2 FQNEAQ. The DNA of the CDR3 is TGTGCCAGCAGCGCCGAATACAGGGTGAACACTGAAGCTTTCTTT. Translation: CASSAEYRVNTEAFF.

The chain uses TRBV5-1 and TRBJ2-6, with D possibly matching TRBD1 (6 bases). Deletions cut 7 bases from V and 2 bases from J, with 13 bases between. The CDR3 length is 15 residues. Germline V gene data show CDR1 as SGHRS and CDR2 as YFSETQ. CDR3 DNA: TGCGCCAGCGGCCAAACAGGGACTGGGGCCAACGTCCTGACTTTC. This codes for CASGQTGTGANVLTF. Using reference TRBV5-1 and TRBJ2-6 for the parts outside the CDR3, the full variable domain is KAGVTQTPRYLIKTRGQQVTLSCSPISGHRSVSWYQQTPGQGLQFLFEYFSETQRNKGNFPGRFSGRQFSNSRSEMNVSTLELGDSALYLCASGQTGTGANVLTFGAGSRLTVL.

The CDR3 DNA reads as TGCGCCAGCACCCCGACTAGCGGGAGTCCCACCGGGGAGCTGTTTTTT. It specifies CASTPTSGSPTGELFF. V gene TRBV5-1 combines with J gene TRBJ2-2; TRBD2 matches at 12 bases. The germline V gene encodes CDR1 SGHRS and CDR2 YFSETQ. This CDR3 comprises 16 residues. V trimming: 6 bases; J trimming: 4 bases; junction bases outside the gene matches: 7.

The chain carries TRBV28 and TRBJ2-4; 9 bases line up with TRBD1. This CDR3 region has 13 residues. CDR1 MDHEN and CDR2 SYDVKM come from the germline V gene. Losses at the gene ends were 3 bases for V and 8 bases for J; bases not matched to a gene: 2. This CDR3 is CASSFRQGDIQYF. As DNA, the CDR3 is TGTGCCAGCAGTTTTCGACAGGGGGACATTCAGTACTTC.

This clone was seen only a few times. This rearrangement joins TRBV5-1 to TRBJ1-1; a weak D match, TRBD1 (5 bases). The germline CDR1 and CDR2 sequences are SGHRS and YFSETQ. The CDR3 covers 14 residues. Between the trimmed V and J ends, which lost 9 bases and 4 bases, there was a span of 19 bases. The CDR3 DNA reads TGCGCCACGAACCCCGGGGGGAGTCCCACTGAAGCTTTCTTT. Its translation is CATNPGGSPTEAFF.

The chain combines TRBV6-5 with TRBJ2-7; 9 bases agree with TRBD1. V was clipped by 7 bases and J by 6 bases; unmatched bases: 10. The CDR3 sequence is 14 residues long. CDR1 and CDR2 from the germline V gene are MNHEY and SVGAGI. DNA for the CDR3: TGTGCCAGCAACCGCGACAGGGGGGGCTTCGAGCAGTACTTC. It codes for CASNRDRGGFEQYF.

The chain recombines TRBV2 with TRBJ2-4; 10 bases fit TRBD1. The length of the CDR3 is 14 residues. The V segment lost 5 bases and the J segment 9 bases; nucleotides outside the gene matches: 7. Germline values: CDR1 SNHLY, CDR2 FYNNEI. For the CDR3, the DNA is TGTGCCAGCAGTCGCCGACAGGGGGCTGCCATTCAGTACTTC. The encoded protein is CASSRRQGAAIQYF.

The CDR3 loop is CASSPTQGWGTEAFF. The CDR3, as DNA: TGTGCCAGCAGCCCCACACAGGGTTGGGGCACTGAAGCTTTCTTT. J is TRBJ1-1 and V is TRBV7-9; D possibly corresponds to TRBD1 (6 bases). Trimming removed 5 bases at V and 4 bases at J, with 17 bases between. Germline CDR1 and CDR2: SEHNR and FQNEAQ (reference sequence). The CDR3 extends over 15 amino acids.

The genes are TRBV28 and TRBJ1-6, with 7 bases lining up with TRBD1. V was clipped by 4 bases and J by 9 bases; unmatched bases: 12. CDR3 length: 16 residues. Per germline, CDR1 MDHEN and CDR2 SYDVKM. CDR3 loop: CASSSPPGGGGSPLHF. The CDR3 DNA reads as TGTGCCAGCAGTTCCCCCCCCGGAGGGGGCGGTTCACCCCTCCACTTT.

This clone was seen ten or more times. The chain uses TRBV21-1 and TRBJ2-7; the D call in the table, TRBD2, was not verified against the DNA. TRBV21-1 is a pseudogene segment. The CDR3 sequence is 17 residues long. The CDR3 protein is CASSKWHSGRASYEQYF. Here the CDR3 DNA reads TGTGCCAGCAGCAAATGGCACAGCGGGAGGGCGTCCTACGAGCAGTACTTC.

Note on this clone: Other DNA sequences of this sample code for an identical CDR3. The V and J genes are TRBV27 and TRBJ2-1, with 7 bases that match TRBD1. Germline trimming cut 6 bases from V and 1 base from J; bases unmatched to any gene: 6. Germline CDR1 MNHEY, CDR2 SMNVEV (reference sequence). The CDR3 covers 15 residues. The CDR3 coding sequence is TGTGCCAGCAGCCCGAGACAGGGATCCTACAATGAGCAGTTCTTC. This codes for CASSPRQGSYNEQFF.

This rearrangement joins TRBV9 to TRBJ2-1; 10 bases are shared with TRBD2. The ends lost 0 bases at V and 5 bases at J; junction bases unmatched: 5. CDR1 and CDR2 from the germline V gene are SGDLS and YYNGEE. CDR3 length: 16 residues. CDR3 DNA sequence: TGTGCCAGCAGCGTAGCTGTCCTAGCGGGGGACAATGAGCAGTTCTTC. Protein sequence: CASSVAVLAGDNEQFF.

J is TRBJ1-4 and V is TRBV9; unclear D gene. The CDR3 length is 13 residues. Germline V gene lookup returns CDR1 SGDLS and CDR2 YYNGEE. With 0 bases removed from V and 5 bases from J, the gap between germline ends came to 5 bases. CDR3 coding DNA: TGTGCCAGCAGCGTAGATAGCAATGAAAAACTGTTTTTT. This sequence encodes CASSVDSNEKLFF.

The chain joins TRBV2 to TRBJ1-5; TRBD1 matches 8 bases. This CDR3 comprises 15 residues. The germline CDR1 and CDR2 sequences are SNHLY and FYNNEI. V lost 6 bases to trimming and J lost 1 base; unmatched junction nucleotides: 5. CDR3 amino acids: CASRSGTGSNQPQHF. CDR3 DNA: TGTGCCAGCAGGTCCGGGACAGGAAGCAATCAGCCCCAGCATTTT.

This sequence joins TRBV19 and TRBJ2-7, with D possibly being TRBD1 (5 bases). The germline V and J ends were trimmed by 4 bases and 5 bases, with 12 bases remaining between them. Looked up from germline, CDR1 is LNHDA and CDR2 is SQIVND (reference sequence). The CDR3 is 13 amino acids. Here the CDR3 reads CASSTEQGNEQYF. The CDR3 DNA follows: TGTGCCAGTAGTACCGAGCAGGGTAACGAGCAGTACTTC.

The J gene is TRBJ1-1, the V gene TRBV21-1. TRBV21-1 is a pseudogene segment. The length of the CDR3 is 12 residues. The CDR3 DNA reads TGTGCCAGCAGCGAGATTTGCGCTGAAGCTTTCTTT. Translated: CASSEICAEAFF.

The V call is TRBV5-6, the J call TRBJ2-7, with 7 bases identical to TRBD2. CDR3 length: 13 amino acids. The V gene end was trimmed by 4 bases and the J gene end by 5 bases; junction bases not matched to a gene: 6. Germline CDR1 is SGHDT and CDR2 is YYEEEE. The CDR3 is CASSRRGSDEQYF. CDR3 nucleotides: TGTGCCAGCAGCCGGCGGGGGTCCGACGAGCAGTACTTC.

The genes are TRBV7-9 and TRBJ2-5; weak D call: TRBD2 (7 bases). The CDR3 runs to 15 residues. The V gene's germline CDR1 is SEHNR and CDR2 FQNEAQ (reference sequence). Trimming removed 2 bases from V and 4 bases from J, with 14 bases in between. In DNA, the CDR3 is TGTGCCAGCAGCTTAACGGGGGGCTACGTAGAGACCCAGTACTTC. The encoded protein is CASSLTGGYVETQYF.

The gene calls are TRBV24-1 and TRBJ2-3; 11 bases line up with TRBD2. Germline trimming cut 5 bases from V and 5 bases from J; bases unmatched to any gene: 5. Germline V CDR1 and CDR2: KGHDR, SFDVKD. This CDR3 spans 15 amino acids. The CDR3 reads CATSVLAGGKDTQYF. CDR3 DNA: TGTGCCACCAGTGTATTAGCGGGAGGGAAAGATACGCAGTATTTT.

This chain links TRBV2 with TRBJ2-3; 16 nucleotides agree with TRBD2. The CDR3 sequence is 18 residues long. The ends lost 7 bases at V and 4 bases at J; junction bases unmatched: 11. Germline V lookup: CDR1 SNHLY, CDR2 FYNNEI. CDR3 nucleotides: TGTGCCAGCACCCGTGGGGGACTAGCGGGAGGGGCCCCAGATACGCAGTATTTT. Its protein is CASTRGGLAGGAPDTQYF.

The genes are TRBV3-1 (or the pseudogene TRBV3-2) and TRBJ2-5, with TRBD1 identical over 9 bases. J was trimmed by 4 bases and V by 3 bases; bases with no gene match: 6. Germline loops: CDR1 LGHDT, CDR2 YNNKEL (reference sequence). The CDR3 spans 15 residues. DNA of the CDR3: TGTGCCAGCAGCCATGTACAGGGGGCATCAGAGACCCAGTACTTC. Protein product: CASSHVQGASETQYF.